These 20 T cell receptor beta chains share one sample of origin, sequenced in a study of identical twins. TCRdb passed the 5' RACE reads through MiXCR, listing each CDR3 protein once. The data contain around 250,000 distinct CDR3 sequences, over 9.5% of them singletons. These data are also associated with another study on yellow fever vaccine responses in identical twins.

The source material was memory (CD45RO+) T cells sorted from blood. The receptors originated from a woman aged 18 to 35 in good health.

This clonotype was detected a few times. The CDR3 DNA follows: TGCAGTGCCGATAGACTAGCGGGAGATATCGAGCAGTACTTC. Translated: CSADRLAGDIEQYF. The J gene is TRBJ2-7, the V gene TRBV20-1; 12 nucleotides match TRBD2. Trimming at V came to 6 bases and at J to 6 bases, leaving 9 bases not matched to a gene. The CDR3 contains 14 residues. CDR1 and CDR2 from the germline V gene are DFQATT and SNEGSKA (reference sequence).

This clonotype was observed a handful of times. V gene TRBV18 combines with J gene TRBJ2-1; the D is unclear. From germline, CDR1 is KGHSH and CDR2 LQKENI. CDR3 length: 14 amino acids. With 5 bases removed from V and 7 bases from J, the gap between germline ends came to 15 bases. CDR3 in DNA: TGTGCCAGCTCAACCGGGCAGACGTGGAATGAGCAGTTCTTC. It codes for CASSTGQTWNEQFF.

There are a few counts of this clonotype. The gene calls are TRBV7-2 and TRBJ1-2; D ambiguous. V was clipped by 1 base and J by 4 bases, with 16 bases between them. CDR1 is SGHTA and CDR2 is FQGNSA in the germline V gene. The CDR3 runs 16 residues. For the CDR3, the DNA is TGTGCCAGCAGCTTAGATCCGGGAACCCTCGCCTATGGCTACACCTTC. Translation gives CASSLDPGTLAYGYTF.

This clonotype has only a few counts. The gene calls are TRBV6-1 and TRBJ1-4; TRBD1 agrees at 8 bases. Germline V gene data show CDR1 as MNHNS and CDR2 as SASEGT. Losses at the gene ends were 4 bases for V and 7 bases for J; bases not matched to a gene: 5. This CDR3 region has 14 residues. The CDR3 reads CASSGQGPGEKLFF. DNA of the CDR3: TGTGCCAGCAGTGGACAGGGGCCGGGTGAAAAACTGTTTTTT.

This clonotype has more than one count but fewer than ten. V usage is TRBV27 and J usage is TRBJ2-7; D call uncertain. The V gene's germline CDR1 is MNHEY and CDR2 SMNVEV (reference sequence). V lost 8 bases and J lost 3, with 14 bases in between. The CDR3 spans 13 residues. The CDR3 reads CASGENSHYEQYF. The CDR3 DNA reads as TGTGCCAGCGGCGAGAACTCACACTACGAGCAGTACTTC.

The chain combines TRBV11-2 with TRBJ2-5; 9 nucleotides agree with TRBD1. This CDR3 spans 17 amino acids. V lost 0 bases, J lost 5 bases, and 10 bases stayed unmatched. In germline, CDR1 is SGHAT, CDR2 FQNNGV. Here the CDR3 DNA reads TGTGCCAGCAGCTTAGATGGGAGGGACAGGGATCTGGAGACCCAGTACTTC. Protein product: CASSLDGRDRDLETQYF. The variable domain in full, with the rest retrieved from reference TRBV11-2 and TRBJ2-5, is EAGVAQSPRYKIIEKRQSVAFWCNPISGHATLYWYQQILGQGPKLLIQFQNNGVVDDSQLPKDRFSAERLKGVDSTLKIQPAKLEDSAVYLCASSLDGRDRDLETQYFGPGTRLLVL.

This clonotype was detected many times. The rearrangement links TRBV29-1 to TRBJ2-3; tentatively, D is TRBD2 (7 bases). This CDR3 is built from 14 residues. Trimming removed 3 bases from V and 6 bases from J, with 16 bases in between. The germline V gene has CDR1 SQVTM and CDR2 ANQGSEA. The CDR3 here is CSVDSGGLADTQYF. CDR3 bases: TGCAGCGTTGACTCGGGGGGCTTAGCGGATACGCAGTATTTT.

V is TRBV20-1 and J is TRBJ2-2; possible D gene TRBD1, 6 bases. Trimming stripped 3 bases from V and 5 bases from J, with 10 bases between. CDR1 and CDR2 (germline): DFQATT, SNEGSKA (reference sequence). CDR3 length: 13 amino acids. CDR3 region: CSARTGQTGELFF. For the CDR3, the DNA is TGCAGTGCTAGGACAGGACAGACCGGGGAGCTGTTTTTT.

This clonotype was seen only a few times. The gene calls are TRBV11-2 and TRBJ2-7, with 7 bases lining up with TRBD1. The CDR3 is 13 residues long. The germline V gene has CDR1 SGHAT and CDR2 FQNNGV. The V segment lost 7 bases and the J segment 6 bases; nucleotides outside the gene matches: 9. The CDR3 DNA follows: TGTGCCAGCACCTGGTTGGGACAGCTCGAGCAGTACTTC. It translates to CASTWLGQLEQYF.

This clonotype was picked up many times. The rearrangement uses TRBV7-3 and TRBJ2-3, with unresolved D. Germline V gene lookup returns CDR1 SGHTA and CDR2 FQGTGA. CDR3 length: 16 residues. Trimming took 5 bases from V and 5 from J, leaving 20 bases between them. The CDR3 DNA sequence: TGTGCCAGCAGCCCAAACGGGCAGGTCATGAGAGATACGCAGTATTTT. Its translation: CASSPNGQVMRDTQYF. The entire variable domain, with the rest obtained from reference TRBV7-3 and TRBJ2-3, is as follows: GAGVSQTPSNKVTEKGKYVELRCDPISGHTALYWYRQSLGQGPEFLIYFQGTGAADDSGLPNDRFFAVRPEGSVSTLKIQRTERGDSAVYLCASSPNGQVMRDTQYFGPGTRLTVL.

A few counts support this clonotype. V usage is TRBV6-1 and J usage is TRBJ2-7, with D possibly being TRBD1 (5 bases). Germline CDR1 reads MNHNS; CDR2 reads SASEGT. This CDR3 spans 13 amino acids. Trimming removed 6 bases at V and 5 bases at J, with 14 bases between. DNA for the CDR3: TGTGCCAGCAGGCGAAAGGGGCTGAACGAGCAGTACTTC. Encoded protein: CASRRKGLNEQYF.

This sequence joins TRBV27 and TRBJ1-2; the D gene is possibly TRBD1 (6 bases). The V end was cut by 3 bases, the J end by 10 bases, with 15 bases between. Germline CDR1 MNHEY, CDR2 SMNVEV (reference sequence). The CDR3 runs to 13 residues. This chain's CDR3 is CASSFGAGDYYTF. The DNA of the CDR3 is TGTGCCAGCAGTTTCGGGGCAGGGGATTACTACACCTTC.

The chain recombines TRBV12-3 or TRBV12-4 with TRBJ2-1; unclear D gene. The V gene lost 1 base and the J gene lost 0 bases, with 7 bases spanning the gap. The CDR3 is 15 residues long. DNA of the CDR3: TGTGCCAGCAGTTTAGGGCAAAACTCCTACAATGAGCAGTTCTTC. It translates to CASSLGQNSYNEQFF.

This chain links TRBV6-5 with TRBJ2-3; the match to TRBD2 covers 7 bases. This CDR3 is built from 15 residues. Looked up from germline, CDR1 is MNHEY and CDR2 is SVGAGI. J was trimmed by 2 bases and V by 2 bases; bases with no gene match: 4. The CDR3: CASSYGTTATDTQYF. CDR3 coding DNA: TGTGCCAGCAGTTACGGGACTACCGCCACAGATACGCAGTATTTT.

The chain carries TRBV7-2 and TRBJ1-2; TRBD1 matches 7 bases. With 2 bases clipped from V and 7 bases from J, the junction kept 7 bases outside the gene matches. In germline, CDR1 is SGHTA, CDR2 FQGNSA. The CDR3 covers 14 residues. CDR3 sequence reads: CASSLREGALGYTF. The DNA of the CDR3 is TGTGCCAGCAGCTTAAGGGAGGGGGCGCTTGGCTACACCTTC.

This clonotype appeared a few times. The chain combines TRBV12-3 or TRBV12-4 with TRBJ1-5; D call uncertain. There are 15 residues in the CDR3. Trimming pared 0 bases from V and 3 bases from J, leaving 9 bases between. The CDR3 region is CASSLAGSNNQPQHF. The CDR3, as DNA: TGTGCCAGCAGTTTAGCGGGCAGCAACAATCAGCCCCAGCATTTT.

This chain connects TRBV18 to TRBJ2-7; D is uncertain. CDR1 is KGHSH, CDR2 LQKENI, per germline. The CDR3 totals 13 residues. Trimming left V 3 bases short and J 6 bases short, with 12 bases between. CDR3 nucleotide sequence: TGTGCCAGCTCACCCCGACCTTCCCCCGAGCAGTACTTC. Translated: CASSPRPSPEQYF.

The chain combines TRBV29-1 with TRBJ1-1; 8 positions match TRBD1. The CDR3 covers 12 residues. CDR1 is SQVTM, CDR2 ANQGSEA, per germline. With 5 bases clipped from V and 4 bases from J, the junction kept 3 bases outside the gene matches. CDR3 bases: TGCAGCGTTTTTACAGGGGGCACTGAAGCTTTCTTT. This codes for CSVFTGGTEAFF.

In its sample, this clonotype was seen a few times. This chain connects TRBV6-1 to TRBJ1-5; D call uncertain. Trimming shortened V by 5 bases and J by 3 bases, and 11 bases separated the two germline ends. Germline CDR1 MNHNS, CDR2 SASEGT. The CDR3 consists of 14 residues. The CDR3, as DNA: TGTGCCAGCAGTAATCTGGGGAACAATCAGCCCCAGCATTTT. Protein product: CASSNLGNNQPQHF.

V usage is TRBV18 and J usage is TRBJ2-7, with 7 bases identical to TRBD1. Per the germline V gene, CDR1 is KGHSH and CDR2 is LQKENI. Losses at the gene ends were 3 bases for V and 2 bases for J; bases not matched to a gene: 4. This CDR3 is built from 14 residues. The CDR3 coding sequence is TGTGCCAGCTCACCGGACAGGCTAACCTACGAGCAGTACTTC. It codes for CASSPDRLTYEQYF.